This entry concerns a single TCR beta chain. Its antigen is unknown. This CDR3 has 15 amino acids. Germline V CDR1 and CDR2: KGHSH, LQKENI. The V gene end was trimmed by 5 bases and the J gene end by 7 bases; junction bases not matched to a gene: 10. These data belong to a study of cytomegalovirus exposure and HLA in healthy donors. Study results and caveats: Among the CMV-associated chains, three were confirmed in vitro as specific for CMV antigens. Using a false discovery rate of 0.05, a later analysis showed that approximately 17,000 TCR beta sequences were associated with HLA alleles. The authors later found most CMV-associated TCR beta chains appeared HLA-restricted. Highly shared variants forming one cluster were likely a sequencing artifact.

Both 60 Vbeta primers and 13 Jbeta primers went into the PCR. Method: immunoSEQ multiplex PCR; TCRdb's copy keeps in-frame clones and lacks some. The table shows about 84,000 clones, with around three fifths occurring only once. The V gene is TRBV18, the J gene TRBJ1-1, with 10 bases that match TRBD1. The specimen was PBMCs. The clonotype was recovered from a woman aged 40-49 years in good health and CMV-seropositive. The CDR3 DNA is TGTGCCAGCTCATCCCAGACAGGGGGCGACAGTGAAGCTTTCTTT. Amino acid sequence: CASSSQTGGDSEAFF. Drawing the rest from reference TRBV18 and TRBJ1-1, the complete variable domain is NAGVMQNPRHLVRRRGQEARLRCSPMKGHSHVYWYRQLPEEGLKFMVYLQKENIIDESGMPKERFSAEFPKEGPSILRIQQVVRGDSAAYFCASSSQTGGDSEAFFGQGTRLTVV.